This TCR beta chain derives from a study of T cells in Graves' hyperthyroidism and ophthalmopathy. Broader study findings: Expanded thyroid clonotypes (above 0.001) were mostly also found in blood.

With respect to this clonotype: Its antigen is currently unknown. One junction end disagrees with the germline gene, perhaps due to a read error.

The source material, RNA transcripts, was used to amplify TCR beta CDR3 regions. RT-PCR in the first round (using the HTBI primer set) targeted the TCR CDR3. TCRdb analysed the multiplex PCR reads with MiXCR anew, one entry per CDR3 protein. Found here are 500,000 to 800,000 distinct CDR3 sequences, just under 45% of them singletons; the top ten hold less than 9%. Diagnosing involved the use of clinical symptoms, serum thyroxine and TRAb, thyroid ultrasound and orbital computed tomography. This CDR3 contains 15 residues. Germline CDR1 SGHTA, CDR2 FQGNSA. Sequencing was done on a sample of peripheral blood or thyroid tissue (not recorded which). This chain joins TRBV7-2 and TRBJ1-5; D is unclear. The source of this sequence is an adult man with Graves' disease, either hyperthyroidism or ophthalmopathy (not recorded which). The CDR3 here is CASSFDEQMNQPRHF. CDR3 coding DNA: TGTGCCAGCAGCTTCGATGAACAGATGAATCAGCCCCGGCATTTT. Together with reference TRBV7-2 and TRBJ1-5, the CDR3 gives the full variable domain: GAGVSQSPSNKVTEKGKDVELRCDPISGHTALYWYRQSLGQGLEFLIYFQGNSAPDKSGLPSDRFSAERTGGSVSTLTIQRTQQEDSAVYLCASSFDEQMNQPRHFGDGTRLSIL.